This T cell receptor beta chain was captured by sequencing in a study of T cell repertoires in cytomegalovirus infection. Study-level background: CMV epitopes used comprised recently identified HLA-C-restricted ones and well-studied HLA-B-restricted ones. Signatures in public TCR beta sequences pointed to both CMV infection and matching HLA type.

General study points: HLA-C-restricted TCR beta clonotypes specific for CMV led the ex vivo response. Based on cumulative public TCR beta family frequency, carriers of CMV plus the relevant HLA were identified.

This CDR3 has 15 residues. J lost 5 bases, V lost 4 bases, and 7 bases had no gene match. In this sample, this clonotype turned up once. Antigen specificity is unknown. With a much larger clone just one base away, this may be a read error. TCRdb used MiXCR to reprocess the reads, holding one entry per CDR3 protein. This table has roughly 920,000 distinct CDR3 sequences, around 32% appearing once. The source of this sequence is a human donor in good health (CMV status not recorded). Some clones in this sample may be carry-over from other donors' samples. The V gene is TRBV12-3 or TRBV12-4, the J gene TRBJ1-5, with TRBD1 identical over 8 bases. The sequenced sample was cultured CD8+ T cells from PBMCs, obtained from culture after CMV antigen stimulation. In DNA, the CDR3 is TGTGCCAGCAGTTCTAGCAGGGGGCTAGATCAGCCCCAGCATTTT. This codes for CASSSSRGLDQPQHF.